This T cell receptor (beta chain) was recovered during a study of cytomegalovirus exposure and HLA in healthy donors. Study information: The Caucasian-associated ancestry cluster held more than 80% of 398 genotyped donors. Study observations and caveats: It was 150 to 200 TCR beta chains that were listed as cytomegalovirus-associated.

Amplification used 60 Vbeta primers and 13 Jbeta primers. Assay: immunoSEQ multiplex PCR; the TCRdb copy retains only in-frame clones and omits some. The sample has about 84,000 clones, 63% seen once. The ends lost 3 bases at V and 4 bases at J; junction bases unmatched: 8. This CDR3 is built from 15 residues. Per the germline V gene, CDR1 is MDHEN and CDR2 is SYDVKM. Regarding this clone: Its antigen remains unidentified.

The material sequenced was PBMCs. The clonotype comes from a woman aged 40 to 50 in good health and CMV-seropositive. This chain joins TRBV28 and TRBJ2-7; 8 bases are a match to TRBD2. The CDR3 sequence: CASSFTSGDSYEQYF. The CDR3 DNA follows: TGTGCCAGCAGTTTCACTAGCGGAGACAGTTACGAGCAGTACTTC.